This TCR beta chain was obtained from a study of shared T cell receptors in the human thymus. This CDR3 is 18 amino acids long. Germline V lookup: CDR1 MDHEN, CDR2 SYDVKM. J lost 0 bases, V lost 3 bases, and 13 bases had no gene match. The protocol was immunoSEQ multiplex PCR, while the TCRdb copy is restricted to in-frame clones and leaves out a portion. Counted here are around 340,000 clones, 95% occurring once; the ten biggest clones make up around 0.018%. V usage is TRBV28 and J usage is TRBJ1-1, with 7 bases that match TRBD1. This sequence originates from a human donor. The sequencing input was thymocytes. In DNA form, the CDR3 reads TGTGCCAGCAGTTTCCGCAGGGGGAGGGGACATTTGAACACTGAAGCTTTCTTT. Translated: CASSFRRGRGHLNTEAFF.